These T cell receptor beta chains were read from a single sample in a study of blood T cell repertoires in COVID-19. Here immunoSEQ multiplex PCR was the method, and the copy in TCRdb shows in-frame clones only, minus some. The sample lists about 73,000 clones, 75% to 90% seen once, with under 3% in the top ten. The specimen was peripheral blood. The receptors originated from a man aged 80 or over with active or convalescent COVID-19. Each CDR3 is given with its conserved first and last residue. Fields, in order: clone size, J gene, V gene, D gene, CDR3 DNA, CDR3 protein. The D gene is left open where the match is weak. Expanded clones get a size class; other rows say once, few or many, or leave the size out.

NA | TRBJ2-7 | TRBV5-1 | TRBD2 | TGCGCCAGCAGCTTGGGTACTAGCGGGAGCTACGAGCAGTACTTC | CASSLGTSGSYEQYF
NA | TRBJ2-7 | TRBV30 | NA | TGTGCCTGGAGGCAGGGAAAGGTCTACGAGCAGTACTTC | CAWRQGKVYEQYF
NA | TRBJ2-5 | TRBV6-2/TRBV6-3 | TRBD1 | TGTGCCAGCAGTTACTTAGGACAGGGGTTTGAGACCCAGTACTTC | CASSYLGQGFETQYF
once | TRBJ1-4 | TRBV11-3 | NA | TGTGCCAGCAGCTCCTCTTCAGGACAGCTTGAAAAACTGTTTTTT | CASSSSSGQLEKLFF
NA | TRBJ2-7 | TRBV6-5 | NA | TGTGCCAGCAGTCCCCCTGGCCCACCCAGGCCGTACTTC | CASSPPGPPRPYF
NA | TRBJ1-5 | TRBV19 | TRBD1 | TGTGCCAGTAGTCCCCTCGCCGGGACAGGGGGCTCCATCACTCAGCCCCAGCATTTT | CASSPLAGTGGSITQPQHF
NA | TRBJ2-7 | TRBV18 | TRBD1 | TGTGCCAGCTCATCCTCACAGGGGGCGGGGGAGCAGTACTTC | CASSSSQGAGEQYF
NA | TRBJ2-7 | TRBV10-3 | NA | TGTGCCATCAGTGGGCGGGGTAAGGGTGTCGTCTACGAGCAGTACTTC | CAISGRGKGVVYEQYF
NA | TRBJ1-3 | TRBV7-9 | NA | TGTGCCAGCAGCGTGGCCGGAAACACCATATATTTT | CASSVAGNTIYF
few | TRBJ2-7 | TRBV11-3 | TRBD1 | TGTGCCAGCAGCTTAGGGACAGGCACCTCCGGATCCTACGAGCAGTACTTC | CASSLGTGTSGSYEQYF
NA | TRBJ2-3 | TRBV29-1 | NA | TGCAGCGTTGAAGAAGAGACATTCGGGCAGTATTTT | CSVEEETFGQYF
once | TRBJ2-4 | TRBV5-1 | NA | TGCGCCAGCAGCTTGGTATATCGAGCCGCCAGGGGCCAAAACATTCAGTACTTC | CASSLVYRAARGQNIQYF
NA | TRBJ2-7 | TRBV5-5 | TRBD2 | TGTGCCAGCAGCTTGGCAGCGGGACTTGGATACGAGCAGTACTTC | CASSLAAGLGYEQYF
NA | TRBJ1-4 | TRBV14 | NA | TGTGCCAGCAGCCAAAGAACAGGGCGGTATGAAAAACTGTTTTTT | CASSQRTGRYEKLFF
once | TRBJ2-2 | TRBV5-1 | TRBD1 | TGCGCCAGCAGCTCCTTACAGGGGAATACCGGGGAGCTGTTTTTT | CASSSLQGNTGELFF
NA | TRBJ2-7 | TRBV12-3/TRBV12-4 | NA | TGTGCCAGCAGTAAATTAACCTACGAGCAGTACTTC | CASSKLTYEQYF
NA | TRBJ1-2 | TRBV30 | TRBD1 | TGTGCCTGGAGTTCCGGGACAGGGATAAATGGCTACACCTTC | CAWSSGTGINGYTF
NA | TRBJ1-5 | TRBV18 | TRBD1 | TGTGCCAGCTCACCACCGGGCGGGCAGGGGGTCTTCGGTCAGCCCCAGCATTTT | CASSPPGGQGVFGQPQHF
NA | TRBJ2-1 | TRBV4-3 | TRBD2 | TGCGCCAGCAGCCACGGACTAGGAAACAGAAACAATGAGCAGTTCTTC | CASSHGLGNRNNEQFF
NA | TRBJ1-6 | TRBV6-5 | NA | TGTGCCAGCACCGGGGGGAGCTCCTATAATTCACCCCTCCACTTT | CASTGGSSYNSPLHF
NA | TRBJ2-2 | TRBV6-6 | NA | TGTGCCAGCAGGCCGGGACAGAACACCGGGGAGCTGTTTTTT | CASRPGQNTGELFF
NA | TRBJ1-1 | TRBV27 | NA | TGTGCCAGCAGGGGGCGGAGGGTGGGCACTGAAGCTTTCTTT | CASRGRRVGTEAFF
NA | TRBJ1-2 | TRBV6-1 | NA | TGTGCCAGCAGTGAGACGGGAAGGACAGCCTATGGCTACACCTTC | CASSETGRTAYGYTF
NA | TRBJ1-5 | TRBV19 | TRBD1 | TGTGCCAGTAGTATAGGGACAGGGGGCATGCCCCAGCATTTT | CASSIGTGGMPQHF
NA | TRBJ2-3 | TRBV5-5 | NA | TGTGCCAGCACCCTTCAAGGAGGGACCACAGATACGCAGTATTTT | CASTLQGGTTDTQYF
NA | TRBJ1-2 | TRBV28 | TRBD1 | TGTGCCAGCAGTTCAGAGACTAGGACAGGGTTCGTCTATGGCTACACCTTC | CASSSETRTGFVYGYTF
NA | TRBJ2-1 | TRBV30 | NA | TGTGCCTGGAGTAACTCGGAGGGAGGCAATGAGCAGTTCTTC | CAWSNSEGGNEQFF
NA | TRBJ2-1 | TRBV11-3 | TRBD2 | TGTGCCAGCAGCCCACTCTGGGGACTAGCGGGAGGCCAGCAGTTCTTC | CASSPLWGLAGGQQFF
NA | TRBJ2-1 | TRBV5-4 | TRBD2 | TGTGCCAGCAGCTCCATCGCGGGAGTCTCCTACAATGAGCAGTTCTTC | CASSSIAGVSYNEQFF
NA | TRBJ1-6 | TRBV11-2 | NA | TGTGCCAGCAGCTTAAGAGGCATAGCTTCACCCCTCCACTTT | CASSLRGIASPLHF
NA | TRBJ1-5 | TRBV30 | TRBD1 | TGTGCCTGGAGTGTATCGACAGGGGGCCTCAATCAGCCCCAGCATTTT | CAWSVSTGGLNQPQHF
NA | TRBJ2-1 | TRBV28 | TRBD1 | TGTGCCAGCAGTTTACTGACAGGGGACAATGAGCAGTTCTTC | CASSLLTGDNEQFF
NA | TRBJ2-7 | TRBV3-1/TRBV3-2 | NA | TGTGCCAGCAGCCAAGGTGCGGGACCCCCGGAGCAGTACTTC | CASSQGAGPPEQYF
NA | TRBJ2-3 | TRBV28 | NA | TGTGCCAGTACGGGACAAAGCACAGATACGCAGTATTTT | CASTGQSTDTQYF
NA | TRBJ2-2 | TRBV10-3 | TRBD1 | TGTGCCATCAGCCCCGACAGGGTAATTTCCGGGGAGCTGTTTTTT | CAISPDRVISGELFF
NA | TRBJ1-2 | TRBV6-2/TRBV6-3 | NA | TGTGCCAGCAGTTACGGGCCTGGCGGCTACACCTTC | CASSYGPGGYTF
few | TRBJ2-7 | TRBV4-3 | TRBD1 | TGCGCCAGCAGCCGGGACAGCACAGTAAACTACGAGCAGTACTTC | CASSRDSTVNYEQYF
NA | TRBJ1-2 | TRBV6-5 | NA | TGTGCCAGCAGCAGGACACGAAACTATGGCTACACCTTC | CASSRTRNYGYTF
NA | TRBJ2-7 | TRBV3-1/TRBV3-2 | NA | TGTGCCAGCAGCCTCCACAGCCGGCTCTACGAGCAGTACTTC | CASSLHSRLYEQYF
NA | TRBJ1-4 | TRBV19 | NA | TGTGCCAGTAGTATAGGGGTGGGAGGAATTAATGAAAAACTGTTTTTT | CASSIGVGGINEKLFF
NA | TRBJ2-7 | TRBV5-4 | TRBD1 | TGCGCCAGCAGCCCTCAGACAGGGACCTATGAGCAGTACTTC | CASSPQTGTYEQYF
NA | TRBJ2-3 | TRBV6-2/TRBV6-3 | TRBD1 | TGTGCCAGCAGTTACGGGACAGGGGTCGTAGGCACAGATACGCAGTATTTT | CASSYGTGVVGTDTQYF
NA | TRBJ2-7 | TRBV3-1/TRBV3-2 | NA | TGTGCCAGCAGCCCAGCAGGTAACTACGAGCAGTACTTC | CASSPAGNYEQYF